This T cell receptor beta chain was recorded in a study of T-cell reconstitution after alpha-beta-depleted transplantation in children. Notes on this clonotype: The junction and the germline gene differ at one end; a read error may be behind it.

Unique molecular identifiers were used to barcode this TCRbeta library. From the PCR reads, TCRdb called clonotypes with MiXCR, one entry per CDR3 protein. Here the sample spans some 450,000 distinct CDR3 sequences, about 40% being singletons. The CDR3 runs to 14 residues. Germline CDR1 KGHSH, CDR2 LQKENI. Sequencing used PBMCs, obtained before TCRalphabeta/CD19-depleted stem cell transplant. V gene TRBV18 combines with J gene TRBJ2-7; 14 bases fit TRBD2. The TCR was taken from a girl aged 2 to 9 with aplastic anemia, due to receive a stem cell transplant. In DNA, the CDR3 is TGTGCCTGCTCAGCCGGACTAGCGGGAGGCGAGCAGTACTTC. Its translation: CACSAGLAGGEQYF.